The clone carrying this T cell receptor beta chain was picked up one time. Its antigen remains unidentified. With 60 Vbeta and 13 Jbeta primers, the PCR was carried out. TCRdb's table, derived via immunoSEQ multiplex PCR, lists solely in-frame clones and lacks some. The sample includes about 90,000 clones, roughly 80% of them seen just once. Trimming took 4 bases from V and 5 from J; bases not matched to a gene: 8. Germline V lookup: CDR1 SNHLY, CDR2 FYNNEI. The CDR3 consists of 16 residues. This sample was taken from a study of cytomegalovirus exposure and HLA in healthy donors. Study-wide points: For TCR beta chains, V- and J-gene trimming was later linked to a missense DCLRE1C variant.

The V call is TRBV2, the J call TRBJ2-2, with TRBD2 identical over 9 bases. The origin of this receptor is a woman aged 35 to 49 in good health and CMV-seropositive. The specimen was PBMCs. The CDR3 reads CASSAPGTSWTGELFF. CDR3 bases: TGTGCCAGCAGTGCCCCCGGGACTAGCTGGACCGGGGAGCTGTTTTTT.